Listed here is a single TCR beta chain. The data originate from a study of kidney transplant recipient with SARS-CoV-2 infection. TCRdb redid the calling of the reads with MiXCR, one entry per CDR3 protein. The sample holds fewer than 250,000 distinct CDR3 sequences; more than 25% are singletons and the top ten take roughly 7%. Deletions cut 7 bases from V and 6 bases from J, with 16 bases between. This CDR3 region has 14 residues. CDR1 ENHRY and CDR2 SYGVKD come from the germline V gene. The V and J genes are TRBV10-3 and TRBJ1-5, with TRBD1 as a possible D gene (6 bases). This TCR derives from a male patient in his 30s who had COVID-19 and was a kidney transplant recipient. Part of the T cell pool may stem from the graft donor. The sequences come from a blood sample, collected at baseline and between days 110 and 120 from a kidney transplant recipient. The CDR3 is CAITARGGVQPQHF. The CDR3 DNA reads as TGTGCCATCACCGCAAGGGGGGGGGTTCAGCCCCAGCATTTT.